Included here is one T cell receptor (beta chain) sequence, with context. A single base separates this from a much larger clone, so it may be a read error. This sample is part of a study of blood T cells in healthy people across ages. The study drew donors from healthy Caucasian individuals in Russia aged roughly 6 to 100. Each donor gave roughly 9.8 milliliters of peripheral blood. The CDR3 covers 13 residues. PCR was performed a second time for 7 to 11 cycles using a sample-barcoded 5' primer and a J-beta primer mix. MiXCR, run by TCRdb on the 5' RACE reads, gives a single entry per CDR3 protein. The table lists about 1,500,000 distinct CDR3 sequences, roughly 40% of them singletons.

The source of this sequence is a woman aged 18-29 years in good health. Sequencing was carried out using blood. The gene calls are TRBV12-3 or TRBV12-4 and TRBJ2-2, with D unclear. CDR3 sequence: CASNGVNTEELFF. The DNA of the CDR3 is TGTGCCAGCAATGGTGTTAACACCGAGGAGCTGTTTTTT.